A single sample is the source of the 9 T cell receptor beta chains below, sequenced in a study of breast tumors, draining lymph nodes, adjacent tissues. One entry per CDR3 protein, called by TCRdb with MiXCR from the multiplex PCR reads. Among about 9,600 distinct CDR3 sequences listed, about 42% were seen once. Sequencing input: tumor-adjacent breast tissue. The source is a female donor with breast cancer. Some clones in this sample may be carry-over from other donors' samples.

This clonotype rates as medium-sized. This chain uses TRBV5-1 with TRBJ2-3; D possibly corresponds to TRBD2 (6 bases). The germline CDR1 and CDR2 sequences are SGHRS and YFSETQ. The V gene lost 0 bases and the J gene lost 6 bases, with 11 bases spanning the gap. The CDR3 consists of 14 residues. The CDR3 region is CASSLGGLSDTQYF. DNA for the CDR3: TGCGCCAGCAGCTTGGGGGGACTGAGCGATACGCAGTATTTT.

The table lists this clonotype with many counts. CDR3 protein: CASSFGSGANVLTF. In DNA form, the CDR3 reads TGTGCCAGCAGCTTCGGGTCTGGGGCCAACGTCCTGACTTTC. V gene TRBV7-2 combines with J gene TRBJ2-6, with unresolved D. Germline CDR1 and CDR2: SGHTA and FQGNSA. The CDR3 covers 14 residues. The V end lost 3 bases, the J end lost 1 base, and 4 bases lay between the germline ends.

This sequence joins TRBV10-3 and TRBJ2-3; 8 nucleotides agree with TRBD2. CDR1 and CDR2 (germline): ENHRY, SYGVKD. The V gene end was trimmed by 0 bases and the J gene end by 2 bases; junction bases not matched to a gene: 4. The CDR3 runs to 16 residues. The CDR3 sequence: CAISESKRELTDTQYF. The CDR3 region has the DNA TGTGCCATCAGTGAGTCAAAGCGGGAGCTCACAGATACGCAGTATTTT.

The gene calls are TRBV2 and TRBJ2-3; D might be TRBD2 (5 bases). CDR3 length equals 12 residues. Germline CDR1 and CDR2: SNHLY and FYNNEI. V dropped 5 bases and J dropped 3 bases, with 6 bases sitting between them. In DNA form, the CDR3 reads TGTGCCAGCAGTAGCGGAACAGATACGCAGTATTTT. Its translation: CASSSGTDTQYF.

V is TRBV2 and J is TRBJ2-7, with TRBD1 matching 10 bases. After removal of 6 bases from V and 5 bases from J, the junction contained 4 bases not matched to a gene. The CDR3 runs 13 residues. Germline V gene sequence: CDR1 SNHLY, CDR2 FYNNEI. In nucleotides, the CDR3 is TGTGCCAGCAGCGGGACAGGGGACCACGAGCAGTACTTC. This encodes CASSGTGDHEQYF.

The chain carries TRBV7-2 and TRBJ2-5; 7 bases map to TRBD2. The CDR3 contains 14 residues. Germline V gives CDR1 SGHTA, CDR2 FQGNSA. V was pared by 5 bases and J by 4 bases, with 7 bases of the junction left unmatched. CDR3: CASSRSGSGETQYF. The CDR3 DNA reads as TGTGCCAGCAGCCGTAGCGGGTCTGGAGAGACCCAGTACTTC. The whole variable domain, filled in from reference TRBV7-2 and TRBJ2-5, reads GAGVSQSPSNKVTEKGKDVELRCDPISGHTALYWYRQSLGQGLEFLIYFQGNSAPDKSGLPSDRFSAERTGGSVSTLTIQRTQQEDSAVYLCASSRSGSGETQYFGPGTRLLVL.

This clonotype was observed many times. This chain links TRBV9 with TRBJ2-3; 7 nucleotides agree with TRBD2. The germline gives CDR1 SGDLS, CDR2 YYNGEE. V shed 0 bases, J shed 6 bases, and the junction held 7 bases outside the gene matches. The CDR3 is 15 residues long. CDR3 residues: CASSVDPGGGDTQYF. The DNA for the CDR3 is TGTGCCAGCAGCGTAGATCCGGGAGGAGGCGATACGCAGTATTTT.

This chain uses TRBV18 with TRBJ1-4, with D uncertain. Germline-derived CDR1 and CDR2 are KGHSH and LQKENI. The CDR3 runs 15 residues. Trimming took off 3 bases at V and 4 bases at J, with 12 bases between the two ends. CDR3 protein: CASSPSVRVNEKLFF. The CDR3 DNA sequence: TGTGCCAGCTCACCTTCCGTGCGGGTTAATGAAAAACTGTTTTTT.

The chain carries TRBV15 and TRBJ1-1, with a weak D call TRBD1 (6 bases). This CDR3 spans 13 amino acids. V was cut by 0 bases and J by 7 bases, with 9 bases left in between. Germline CDR1 LNHNV, CDR2 YYDKDF (reference sequence). DNA for the CDR3: TGTGCCACCAGCAGAGAAGGGGGGGGTGAAGCTTTCTTT. Amino acids: CATSREGGGEAFF.